Included here is one T cell receptor beta chain sequence, with context. This sample is part of a study of blood T cell repertoires in COVID-19. Study-level background: PBMCs, B-cell-depleted T cells, or T cells were the source of the cDNA or gDNA that made up the material.

Study processing details: How many nucleated cells were present was estimated from reference gene primer amplification. Using immunoSEQ multiplex PCR, the repertoire was profiled, and TCRdb retains in-frame clones only, with some absent. V, J and clone size derive from that table, while D and trimming were established from the DNA sequence. The data hold around 350,000 clones, with more than 75% observed a single time. The CDR3 has 14 residues. Germline CDR1 and CDR2: ENHRY and SYGVKD. V gave up 4 bases and J gave up 8 bases, with 15 bases separating them. The rearrangement joins TRBV10-3 to TRBJ2-1, with a weak D call TRBD1 (5 bases). The sequenced sample was peripheral blood. The receptor was isolated from a human donor in a cohort sampled during active COVID-19. CDR3 residues: CAISVSGPGDEQFF. CDR3 DNA: TGTGCCATCAGTGTCTCAGGGCCGGGCGATGAGCAGTTCTTC.